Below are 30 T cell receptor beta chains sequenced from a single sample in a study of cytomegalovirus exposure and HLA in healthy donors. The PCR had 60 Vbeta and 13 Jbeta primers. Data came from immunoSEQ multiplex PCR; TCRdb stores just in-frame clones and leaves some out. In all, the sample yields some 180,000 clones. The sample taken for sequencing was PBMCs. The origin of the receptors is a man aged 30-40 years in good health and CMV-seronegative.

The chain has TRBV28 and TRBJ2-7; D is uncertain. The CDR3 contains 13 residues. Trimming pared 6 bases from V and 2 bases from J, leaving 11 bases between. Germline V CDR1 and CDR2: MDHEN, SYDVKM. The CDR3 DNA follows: TGTGCCAGCAGGTCAGGTTTCACCTACGAGCAGTACTTC. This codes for CASRSGFTYEQYF. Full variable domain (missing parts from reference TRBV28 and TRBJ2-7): DVKVTQSSRYLVKRTGEKVFLECVQDMDHENMFWYRQDPGLGLRLIYFSYDVKMKEKGDIPEGYSVSREKKERFSLILESASTNQTSMYLCASRSGFTYEQYFGPGTRLTVT.

The DNA for the CDR3 is TGTGCCAGCTCCATGGCCTCCCCCCTTAATTCACCCCTCCACTTT. Amino acid sequence: CASSMASPLNSPLHF. The chain has TRBV27 and TRBJ1-6; D is uncertain. This CDR3 has 15 amino acids. Trimming stripped 8 bases from V and 6 bases from J, with 17 bases between. Germline CDR1 and CDR2: MNHEY and SMNVEV (reference sequence).

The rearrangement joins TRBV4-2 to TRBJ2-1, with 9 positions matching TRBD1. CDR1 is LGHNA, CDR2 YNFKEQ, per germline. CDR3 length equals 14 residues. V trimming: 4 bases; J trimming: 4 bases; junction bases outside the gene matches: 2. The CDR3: CASSPDRGYNEQFF. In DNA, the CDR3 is TGTGCCAGCAGCCCTGACAGGGGGTACAATGAGCAGTTCTTC.

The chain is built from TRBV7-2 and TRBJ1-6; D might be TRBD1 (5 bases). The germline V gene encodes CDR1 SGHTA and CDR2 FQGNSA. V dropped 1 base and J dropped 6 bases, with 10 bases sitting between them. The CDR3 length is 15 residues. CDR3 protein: CASSLGRASNSPLHF. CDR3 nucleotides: TGTGCCAGCAGCTTAGGCAGGGCCTCTAATTCACCCCTCCACTTT.

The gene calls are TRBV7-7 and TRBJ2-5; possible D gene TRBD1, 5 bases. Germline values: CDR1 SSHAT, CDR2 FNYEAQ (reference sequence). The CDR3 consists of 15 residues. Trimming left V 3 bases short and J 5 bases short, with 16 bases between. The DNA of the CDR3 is TGTGCCAGCAGCTTTATCGCAGGGCTGTGGGAGACCCAGTACTTC. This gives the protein CASSFIAGLWETQYF. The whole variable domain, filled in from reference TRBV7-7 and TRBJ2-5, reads GAGVSQSPRYKVTKRGQDVTLRCDPISSHATLYWYQQALGQGPEFLTYFNYEAQPDKSGLPSDRFSAERPEGSISTLTIQRTEQRDSAMYRCASSFIAGLWETQYFGPGTRLLVL.

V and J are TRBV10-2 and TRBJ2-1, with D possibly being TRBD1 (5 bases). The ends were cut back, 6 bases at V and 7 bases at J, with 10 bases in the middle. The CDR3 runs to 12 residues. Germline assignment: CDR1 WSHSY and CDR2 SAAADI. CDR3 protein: CASSLGANEQFF. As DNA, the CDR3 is TGCGCCAGCAGCCTAGGGGCAAATGAGCAGTTCTTC.

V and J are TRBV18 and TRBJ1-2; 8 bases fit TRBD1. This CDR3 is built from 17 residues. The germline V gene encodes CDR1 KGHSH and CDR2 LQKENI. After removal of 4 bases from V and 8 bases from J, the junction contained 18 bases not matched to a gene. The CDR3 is CASSLQAQGQVGGGYTF. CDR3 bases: TGTGCCAGCTCACTTCAGGCCCAGGGACAGGTTGGCGGAGGCTACACCTTC.

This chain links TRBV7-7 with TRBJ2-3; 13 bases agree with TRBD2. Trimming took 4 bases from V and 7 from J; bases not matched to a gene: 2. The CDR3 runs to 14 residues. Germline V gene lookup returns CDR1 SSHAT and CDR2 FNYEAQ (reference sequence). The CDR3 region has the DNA TGTGCCAGCAGCTCCGGGACTAGCGGGAATACGCAGTATTTT. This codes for CASSSGTSGNTQYF.

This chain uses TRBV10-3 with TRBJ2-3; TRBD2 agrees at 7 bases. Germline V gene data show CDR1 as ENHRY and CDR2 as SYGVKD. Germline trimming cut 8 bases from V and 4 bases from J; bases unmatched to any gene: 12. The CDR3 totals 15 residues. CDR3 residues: CAIGGVTGVPDTQYF. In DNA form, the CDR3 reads TGTGCCATCGGGGGGGTAACGGGAGTTCCAGATACGCAGTATTTT.

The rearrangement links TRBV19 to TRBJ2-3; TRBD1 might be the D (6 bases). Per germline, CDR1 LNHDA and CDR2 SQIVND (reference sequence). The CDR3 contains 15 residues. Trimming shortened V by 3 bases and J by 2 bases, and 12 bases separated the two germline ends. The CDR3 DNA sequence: TGTGCCAGTAGTATTTTTAGGGGGACCACAGATACGCAGTATTTT. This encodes CASSIFRGTTDTQYF.

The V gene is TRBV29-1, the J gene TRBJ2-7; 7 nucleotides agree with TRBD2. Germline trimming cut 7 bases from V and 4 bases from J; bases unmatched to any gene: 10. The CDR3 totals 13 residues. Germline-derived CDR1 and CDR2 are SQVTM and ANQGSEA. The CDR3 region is CSAAPGGEYEQYF. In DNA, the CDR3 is TGCAGCGCCGCCCCGGGAGGAGAGTACGAGCAGTACTTC.

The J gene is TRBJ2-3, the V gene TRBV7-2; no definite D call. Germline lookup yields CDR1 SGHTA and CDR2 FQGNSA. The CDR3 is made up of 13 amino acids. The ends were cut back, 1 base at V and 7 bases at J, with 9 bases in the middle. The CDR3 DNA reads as TGTGCCAGCAGCTTAGACTCTGTAAATACGCAGTATTTT. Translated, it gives CASSLDSVNTQYF. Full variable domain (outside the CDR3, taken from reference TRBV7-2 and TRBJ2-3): GAGVSQSPSNKVTEKGKDVELRCDPISGHTALYWYRQSLGQGLEFLIYFQGNSAPDKSGLPSDRFSAERTGGSVSTLTIQRTQQEDSAVYLCASSLDSVNTQYFGPGTRLTVL.

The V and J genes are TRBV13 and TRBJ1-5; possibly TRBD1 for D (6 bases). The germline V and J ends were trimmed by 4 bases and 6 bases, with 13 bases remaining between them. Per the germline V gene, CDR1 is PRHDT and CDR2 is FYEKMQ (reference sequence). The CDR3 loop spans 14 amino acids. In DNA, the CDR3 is TGTGCCAGCAGCTCCCGGGGGGGGCTTCAGCCCCAGCATTTT. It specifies CASSSRGGLQPQHF. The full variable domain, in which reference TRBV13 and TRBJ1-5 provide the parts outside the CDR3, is AAGVIQSPRHLIKEKRETATLKCYPIPRHDTVYWYQQGPGQDPQFLISFYEKMQSDKGSIPDRFSAQQFSDYHSELNMSSLELGDSALYFCASSSRGGLQPQHFGDGTRLSIL.

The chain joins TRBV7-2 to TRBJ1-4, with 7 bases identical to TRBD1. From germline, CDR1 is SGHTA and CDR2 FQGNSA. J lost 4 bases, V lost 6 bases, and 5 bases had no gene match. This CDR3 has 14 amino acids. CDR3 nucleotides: TGTGCCAGCAGTCTTGACAGGGTTAATGAAAAACTGTTTTTT. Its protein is CASSLDRVNEKLFF.

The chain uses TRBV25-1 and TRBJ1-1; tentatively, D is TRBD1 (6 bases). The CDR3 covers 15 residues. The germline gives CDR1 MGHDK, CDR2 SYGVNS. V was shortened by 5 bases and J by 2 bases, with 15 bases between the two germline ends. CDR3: CASSPRTALNTEAFF. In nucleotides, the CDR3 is TGTGCCAGCAGTCCAAGGACAGCCCTTAACACTGAAGCTTTCTTT.

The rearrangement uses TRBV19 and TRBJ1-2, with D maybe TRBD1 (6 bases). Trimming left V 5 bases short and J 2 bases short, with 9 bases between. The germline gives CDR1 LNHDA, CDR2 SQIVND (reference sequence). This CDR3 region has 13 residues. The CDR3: CASSPQGNYGYTF. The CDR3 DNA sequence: TGTGCCAGTAGTCCCCAGGGGAACTATGGCTACACCTTC.

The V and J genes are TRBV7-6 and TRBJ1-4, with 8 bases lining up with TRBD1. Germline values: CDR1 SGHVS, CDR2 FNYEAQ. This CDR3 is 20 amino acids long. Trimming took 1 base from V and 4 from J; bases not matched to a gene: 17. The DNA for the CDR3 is TGTGCCAGCAGCTTAGGAGCAGGGGGCGTGATGGGTGAAATTAATGAAAAACTGTTTTTT. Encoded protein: CASSLGAGGVMGEINEKLFF.

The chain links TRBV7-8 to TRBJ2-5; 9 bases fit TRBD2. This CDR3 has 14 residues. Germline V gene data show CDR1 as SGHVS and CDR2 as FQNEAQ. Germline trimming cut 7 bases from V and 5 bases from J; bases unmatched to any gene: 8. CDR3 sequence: CASTLLAGIETQYF. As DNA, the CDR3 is TGTGCCAGCACGCTCCTAGCGGGGATTGAGACCCAGTACTTC.

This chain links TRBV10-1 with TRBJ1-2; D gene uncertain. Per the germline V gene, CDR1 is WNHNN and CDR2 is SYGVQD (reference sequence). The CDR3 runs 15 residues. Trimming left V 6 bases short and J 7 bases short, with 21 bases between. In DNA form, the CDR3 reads TGCGCCAGCAGACCCGTGCTGATTACTATTGGTGGCTACACCTTC. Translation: CASRPVLITIGGYTF.

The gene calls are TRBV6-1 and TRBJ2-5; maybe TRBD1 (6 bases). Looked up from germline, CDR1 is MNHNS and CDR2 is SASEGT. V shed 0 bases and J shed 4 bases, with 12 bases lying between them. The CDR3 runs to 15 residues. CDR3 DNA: TGTGCCAGCAGTGAAGCATGGGGGCAGGGAGAGACCCAGTACTTC. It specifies CASSEAWGQGETQYF.

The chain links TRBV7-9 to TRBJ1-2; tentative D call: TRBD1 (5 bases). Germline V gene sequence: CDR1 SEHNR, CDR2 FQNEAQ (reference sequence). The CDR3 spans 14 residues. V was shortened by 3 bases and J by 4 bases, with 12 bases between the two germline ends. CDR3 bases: TGTGCCAGCAGCTTGTACAGGACAAGCTATGGCTACACCTTC. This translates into CASSLYRTSYGYTF. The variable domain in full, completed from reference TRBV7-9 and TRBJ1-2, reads DTGVSQNPRHKITKRGQNVTFRCDPISEHNRLYWYRQTLGQGPEFLTYFQNEAQLEKSRLLSDRFSAERPKGSFSTLEIQRTEQGDSAMYLCASSLYRTSYGYTFGSGTRLTVV.

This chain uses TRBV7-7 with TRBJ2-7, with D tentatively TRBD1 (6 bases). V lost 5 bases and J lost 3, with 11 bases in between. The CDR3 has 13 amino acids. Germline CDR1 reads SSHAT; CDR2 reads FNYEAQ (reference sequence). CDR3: CASSPGTLYEQYF. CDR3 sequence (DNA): TGTGCCAGCAGCCCCGGGACACTCTACGAGCAGTACTTC.

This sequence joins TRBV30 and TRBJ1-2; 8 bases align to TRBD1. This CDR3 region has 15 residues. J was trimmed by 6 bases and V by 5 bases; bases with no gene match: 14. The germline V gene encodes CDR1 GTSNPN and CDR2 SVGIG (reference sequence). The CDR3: CAWEDRVFPIDGYTF. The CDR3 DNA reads TGTGCCTGGGAGGACAGGGTTTTCCCTATCGATGGCTACACCTTC.

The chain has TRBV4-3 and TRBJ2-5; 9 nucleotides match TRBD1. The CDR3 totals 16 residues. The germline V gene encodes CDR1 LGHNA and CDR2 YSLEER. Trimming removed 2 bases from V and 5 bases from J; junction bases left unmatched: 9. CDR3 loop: CASSQQGQGLTETQYF. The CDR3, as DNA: TGCGCCAGCAGCCAACAGGGACAGGGTTTAACGGAGACCCAGTACTTC.

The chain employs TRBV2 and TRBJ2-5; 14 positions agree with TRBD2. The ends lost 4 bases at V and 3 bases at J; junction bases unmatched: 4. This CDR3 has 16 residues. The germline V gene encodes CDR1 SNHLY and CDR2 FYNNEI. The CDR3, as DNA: TGTGCCAGCAGTGGGGGACTAGCGGGGGTAAAAGAGACCCAGTACTTC. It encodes CASSGGLAGVKETQYF.

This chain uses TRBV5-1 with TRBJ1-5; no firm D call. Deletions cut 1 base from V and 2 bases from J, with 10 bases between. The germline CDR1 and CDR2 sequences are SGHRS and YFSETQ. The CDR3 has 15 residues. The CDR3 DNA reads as TGCGCCAGCAGCTTGAGCGGGGAAGGCAATCAGCCCCAGCATTTT. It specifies CASSLSGEGNQPQHF.

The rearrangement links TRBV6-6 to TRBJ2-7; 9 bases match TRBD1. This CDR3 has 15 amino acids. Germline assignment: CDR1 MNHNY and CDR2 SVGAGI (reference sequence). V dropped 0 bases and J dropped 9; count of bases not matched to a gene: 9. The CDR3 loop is CASSYSPGQGLGQYF. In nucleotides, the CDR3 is TGTGCCAGCAGTTACTCCCCGGGACAGGGCCTAGGGCAGTACTTC.

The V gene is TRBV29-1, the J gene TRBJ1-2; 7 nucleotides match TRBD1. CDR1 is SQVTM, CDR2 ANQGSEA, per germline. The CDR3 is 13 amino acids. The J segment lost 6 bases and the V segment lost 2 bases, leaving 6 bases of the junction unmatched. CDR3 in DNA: TGCAGCGTTGAACTTACAGGGGACGATGGCTACACCTTC. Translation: CSVELTGDDGYTF.

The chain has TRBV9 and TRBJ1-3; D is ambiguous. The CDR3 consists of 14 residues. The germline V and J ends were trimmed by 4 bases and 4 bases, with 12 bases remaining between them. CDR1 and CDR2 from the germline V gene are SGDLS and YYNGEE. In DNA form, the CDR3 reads TGTGCCAGCAGCCCCGACGGGAGAGGAAACACCATATATTTT. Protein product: CASSPDGRGNTIYF.

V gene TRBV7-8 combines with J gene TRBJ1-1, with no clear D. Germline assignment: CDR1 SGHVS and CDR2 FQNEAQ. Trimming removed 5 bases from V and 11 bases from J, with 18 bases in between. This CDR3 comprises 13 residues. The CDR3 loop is CASSLIGPREAFF. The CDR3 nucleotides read TGTGCCAGCAGCCTCATAGGCCCCCGGGAGGCTTTCTTT.